The clone carrying this T cell receptor beta chain was seen just once. The record originates from a study of blood T cells in healthy people across ages. A sample-barcoded 5' primer and a J-beta primer mix were used in a second PCR of roughly 7 to 12 cycles. TCRdb independently ran MiXCR on the 5' RACE reads; one entry per CDR3 protein. The sample includes about 970,000 distinct CDR3 sequences, approximately 50% of them seen just once. From germline, CDR1 is ENHRY and CDR2 SYGVKD. V lost 6 bases to trimming and J lost 2 bases; unmatched junction nucleotides: 9. The CDR3 covers 15 residues. The sequence was collected from an older woman in good health. The sequenced material came from blood. The chain is built from TRBV10-3 and TRBJ2-5; 7 bases match TRBD2. The CDR3 loop reads CAIRSGRAGQETQYF. DNA for the CDR3: TGTGCCATCAGATCGGGACGAGCGGGGCAAGAGACCCAGTACTTC.